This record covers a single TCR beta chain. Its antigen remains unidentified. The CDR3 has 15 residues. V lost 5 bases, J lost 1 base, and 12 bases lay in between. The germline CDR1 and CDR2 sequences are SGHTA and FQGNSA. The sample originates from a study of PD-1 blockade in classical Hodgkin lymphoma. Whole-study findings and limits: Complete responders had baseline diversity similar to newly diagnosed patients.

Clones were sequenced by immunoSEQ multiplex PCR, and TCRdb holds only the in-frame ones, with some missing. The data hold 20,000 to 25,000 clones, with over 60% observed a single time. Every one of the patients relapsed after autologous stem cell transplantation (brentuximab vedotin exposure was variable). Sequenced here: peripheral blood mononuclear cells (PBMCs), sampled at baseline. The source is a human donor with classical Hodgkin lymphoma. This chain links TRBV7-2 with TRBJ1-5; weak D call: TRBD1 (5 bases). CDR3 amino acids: CASSLRWGSNQPQHF. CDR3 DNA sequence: TGTGCCAGCAGCCTAAGATGGGGGAGCAATCAGCCCCAGCATTTT. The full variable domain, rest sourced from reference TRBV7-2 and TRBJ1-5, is GAGVSQSPSNKVTEKGKDVELRCDPISGHTALYWYRQSLGQGLEFLIYFQGNSAPDKSGLPSDRFSAERTGGSVSTLTIQRTQQEDSAVYLCASSLRWGSNQPQHFGDGTRLSIL.